One sample yielded the 23 T cell receptor beta chains listed below, sequenced in a study of T cells in Graves' hyperthyroidism and ophthalmopathy. What was amplified from RNA transcripts were TCR beta CDR3 regions. Researchers ran a first-round RT-PCR on the TCR CDR3 using the HTBI primer set. One entry per CDR3 protein results from TCRdb running MiXCR on the multiplex PCR reads. Counted here are about 300,000 distinct CDR3 sequences, roughly a fifth occurring once; the ten biggest clones make up roughly 40%. Specimen: blood. Every receptor here comes from a man over 45 with Graves' ophthalmopathy.

This clonotype was recorded a few times. The chain employs TRBV15 and TRBJ1-3, with TRBD1 as a possible D gene (5 bases). The CDR3 covers 18 residues. Trimming removed 5 bases from V and 0 bases from J, with 20 bases in between. Germline lookup yields CDR1 LNHNV and CDR2 YYDKDF (reference sequence). CDR3 residues: CATSGWGGDGDSGNTIYF. The CDR3 DNA reads TGTGCCACCAGCGGGTGGGGGGGAGACGGTGACTCTGGAAACACCATATATTTT.

The rearrangement links TRBV20-1 to TRBJ2-2, with TRBD2 matching over 9 bases. The CDR3 consists of 16 residues. V lost 2 bases to trimming and J lost 4 bases; unmatched junction nucleotides: 8. In germline, CDR1 is DFQATT, CDR2 SNEGSKA (reference sequence). The DNA of the CDR3 is TGCAGTGCTAGACCAACCCTAGCGGGACCCACCGGGGAGCTGTTTTTT. Translation: CSARPTLAGPTGELFF.

V usage is TRBV24-1 and J usage is TRBJ1-2; D uncertain. CDR1 KGHDR and CDR2 SFDVKD come from the germline V gene. V was trimmed by 0 bases and J by 8 bases, leaving 3 bases between them. The CDR3 length is 11 residues. The CDR3, as DNA: TGTGCCACCAGTGATTTGGGAGGCTACACCTTC. The encoded protein is CATSDLGGYTF.

This clonotype came up a few times. The chain combines TRBV7-2 with TRBJ1-2, with a tentative D call TRBD1 (6 bases). Trimming pared 1 base from V and 8 bases from J, leaving 20 bases between. Germline loops: CDR1 SGHTA, CDR2 FQGNSA. The CDR3 has 16 residues. This CDR3 is CASSLVGGGAANGYTF. Written as DNA, the CDR3 is TGTGCCAGCAGCTTAGTAGGGGGGGGGGCTGCGAACGGCTACACCTTC.

This clonotype appeared many times. The chain combines TRBV3-1 with TRBJ2-1; 12 bases agree with TRBD2. The CDR3 runs 15 residues. Trimming removed 2 bases from V and 10 bases from J; junction bases left unmatched: 6. Germline assignment: CDR1 LGHDT and CDR2 YNNKEL (reference sequence). Here the CDR3 DNA reads TGTGCCAGCAGCCAACTAGCGGGAGGGCCAGGCGAGCAGTTCTTC. It encodes CASSQLAGGPGEQFF.

The chain employs TRBV19 and TRBJ2-2; tentative D call: TRBD1 (5 bases). This CDR3 is 14 amino acids long. With 7 bases removed from V and 3 bases from J, the gap between germline ends came to 12 bases. The germline V gene has CDR1 LNHDA and CDR2 SQIVND (reference sequence). The CDR3 here is CASTMTADTGELFF. For the CDR3, the DNA is TGTGCCAGTACCATGACAGCCGACACCGGGGAGCTGTTTTTT.

At least ten counts were recorded for this clonotype. This rearrangement joins TRBV3-1 to TRBJ1-1; no firm D call. CDR3 size: 15 residues. Trimming took off 1 base at V and 2 bases at J, with 11 bases between the two ends. The germline CDR1 and CDR2 sequences are LGHDT and YNNKEL (reference sequence). The CDR3: CASSQAAQANTEAFF. DNA of the CDR3: TGTGCCAGCAGCCAAGCAGCCCAGGCCAACACTGAAGCTTTCTTT.

As to this clonotype: This may arise from a read error, as a much more abundant clone is one base away. This chain joins TRBV18 and TRBJ2-7; D is undetermined. This CDR3 spans 12 amino acids. The germline V gene encodes CDR1 KGHSH and CDR2 LQKENI. The V gene lost 2 bases and the J gene lost 7 bases, with 9 bases spanning the gap. CDR3 coding DNA: TGTGCCAGCTCACCATCTCGGTGGGAGCAGTACTTC. Translation: CASSPSRWEQYF.

This clonotype was counted a few times. The chain combines TRBV29-1 with TRBJ1-2, with 9 bases matching TRBD1. The CDR3 totals 12 residues. Losses at the gene ends were 7 bases for V and 5 bases for J; bases not matched to a gene: 5. Germline CDR1 and CDR2: SQVTM and ANQGSEA. This CDR3 reads CSGKGQGYGYTF. The CDR3 nucleotides are TGCAGCGGGAAGGGACAGGGTTATGGCTACACCTTC. The full variable domain, rest sourced from reference TRBV29-1 and TRBJ1-2, is SAVISQKPSRDICQRGTSLTIQCQVDSQVTMMFWYRQQPGQSLTLIATANQGSEATYESGFVIDKFPISRPNLTFSTLTVSNMSPEDSSIYLCSGKGQGYGYTFGSGTRLTVV.

This clonotype was detected many times. The gene calls are TRBV2 and TRBJ1-2, with D possibly being TRBD1 (6 bases). The V end lost 5 bases, the J end lost 3 bases, and 19 bases lay between the germline ends. Germline lookup yields CDR1 SNHLY and CDR2 FYNNEI. The CDR3 extends over 16 amino acids. The CDR3 DNA follows: TGTGCCAGCAGTATGCGGACAGAGCCAAGAGACTATGGCTACACCTTC. It specifies CASSMRTEPRDYGYTF.

Here the CDR3 DNA reads TGTGCCACCCAGAGGACGATTGGTAAAGAGACCCAGTACTTC. Amino acid sequence: CATQRTIGKETQYF. The V gene is TRBV10-3, the J gene TRBJ2-5; D is uncertain. Germline V CDR1 and CDR2: ENHRY, SYGVKD. V was shortened by 10 bases and J by 3 bases, with 18 bases between the two germline ends. The CDR3 runs 14 residues.

The chain carries TRBV9 and TRBJ2-5; D gene unclear. CDR1 and CDR2 (germline): SGDLS, YYNGEE. The CDR3 is 14 residues long. Trimming pared 0 bases from V and 2 bases from J, leaving 8 bases between. CDR3 loop: CASSVDSAQETQYF. In nucleotides, the CDR3 is TGTGCCAGCAGCGTAGATTCCGCGCAAGAGACCCAGTACTTC.

The chain has TRBV12-3 or TRBV12-4 and TRBJ2-1; D perhaps matches TRBD1 (5 bases). The CDR3 is made up of 14 amino acids. V lost 5 bases, J lost 4 bases, and 12 bases lay in between. The CDR3 sequence: CASSVTQGYNEQFF. The CDR3 DNA reads TGTGCCAGCAGTGTAACGCAGGGATACAATGAGCAGTTCTTC.

This clonotype occurred many times. This chain connects TRBV7-2 to TRBJ1-1; no firm D call. Germline CDR1 reads SGHTA; CDR2 reads FQGNSA. The CDR3 spans 14 residues. Trimming took 1 base from V and 9 from J, leaving 15 bases between them. The CDR3: CASSLDSGEAKAFF. CDR3 nucleotides: TGTGCCAGCAGCTTAGACAGTGGCGAAGCTAAAGCTTTCTTT.

The chain carries TRBV28 and TRBJ1-6; 9 nucleotides agree with TRBD1. The germline V gene encodes CDR1 MDHEN and CDR2 SYDVKM. This CDR3 is 13 amino acids long. J gave up 9 bases and V 7 bases, and 4 bases lay outside the gene matches. The CDR3 is CASTGQGSSPLHF. CDR3 bases: TGTGCCAGCACGGGACAGGGTAGTTCACCCCTCCACTTT.

The chain carries TRBV28 and TRBJ2-7, with D tentatively TRBD2 (6 bases). This CDR3 region has 13 residues. The germline V and J ends were trimmed by 3 bases and 3 bases, with 9 bases remaining between them. The germline CDR1 and CDR2 sequences are MDHEN and SYDVKM. The CDR3 spells CASSFGGNYEQYF. CDR3 in DNA: TGTGCCAGCAGTTTCGGGGGAAACTACGAGCAGTACTTC.

This rearrangement joins TRBV9 to TRBJ2-5, with 10 nucleotides matching TRBD2. Germline V gene sequence: CDR1 SGDLS, CDR2 YYNGEE. The ends lost 0 bases at V and 2 bases at J; junction bases unmatched: 7. The CDR3 contains 17 residues. CDR3 sequence: CASSVDPSGSVQETQYF. The DNA of the CDR3 is TGTGCCAGCAGCGTAGATCCTAGCGGGAGTGTACAAGAGACCCAGTACTTC.

The table lists this clonotype with many counts. The V gene is TRBV5-1, the J gene TRBJ2-3; D is perhaps TRBD1 (6 bases). Trimming removed 5 bases from V and 0 bases from J, with 7 bases in between. The CDR3 spans 13 residues. CDR1 and CDR2 (germline): SGHRS, YFSETQ. The CDR3 loop is CASRGGSTDTQYF. The CDR3 nucleotides read TGCGCCAGCAGAGGGGGAAGCACAGATACGCAGTATTTT. Full variable domain (rest looked up from reference TRBV5-1 and TRBJ2-3): KAGVTQTPRYLIKTRGQQVTLSCSPISGHRSVSWYQQTPGQGLQFLFEYFSETQRNKGNFPGRFSGRQFSNSRSEMNVSTLELGDSALYLCASRGGSTDTQYFGPGTRLTVL.

This clonotype was seen many times. The chain combines TRBV12-3 or TRBV12-4 with TRBJ2-7; TRBD2 is a possible D gene (5 bases). Trimming shortened V by 2 bases and J by 0 bases, and 8 bases separated the two germline ends. This CDR3 is 14 amino acids long. The CDR3 sequence is CASSLQRFSYEQYF. The CDR3 DNA reads TGTGCCAGCAGTTTACAGCGGTTCTCCTACGAGCAGTACTTC.

V gene TRBV5-5 combines with J gene TRBJ1-1, with a tentative D call TRBD1 (6 bases). The CDR3 is 13 residues long. Germline loops: CDR1 SGHKS, CDR2 YYEKEE (reference sequence). V was cut by 4 bases and J by 10 bases, with 17 bases left in between. CDR3 nucleotides: TGTGCCAGCAGCCCGCGGGTTACGGACAGAGCTTTCTTT. As protein: CASSPRVTDRAFF.

This clonotype was seen many times. The V gene is TRBV3-1, the J gene TRBJ2-1; 7 nucleotides align to TRBD2. Trimming at V came to 2 bases and at J to 5 bases, leaving 9 bases not matched to a gene. Germline V gene sequence: CDR1 LGHDT, CDR2 YNNKEL (reference sequence). The CDR3 extends over 16 amino acids. The CDR3 reads CASSQTWGRANNEQFF. In DNA, the CDR3 is TGTGCCAGCAGCCAAACTTGGGGGAGGGCCAACAATGAGCAGTTCTTC.

In its sample, this clonotype was seen a few times. The rearrangement uses TRBV18 and TRBJ2-7; TRBD2 matches 7 bases. After removal of 5 bases from V and 3 bases from J, the junction contained 7 bases not matched to a gene. The V gene's germline CDR1 is KGHSH and CDR2 LQKENI. This CDR3 spans 14 amino acids. In DNA form, the CDR3 reads TGTGCCAGCTCAAGCGGGGACGGCCTCTACGAGCAGTACTTC. It specifies CASSSGDGLYEQYF.

This clonotype occurred many times. This chain uses TRBV3-1 with TRBJ2-7, with 8 positions matching TRBD1. The CDR3 is made up of 14 amino acids. Germline lookup yields CDR1 LGHDT and CDR2 YNNKEL (reference sequence). Trimming took 1 base from V and 5 from J; bases not matched to a gene: 4. The CDR3 reads CASSQGQGKNEQYF. CDR3 in DNA: TGTGCCAGCAGCCAAGGACAGGGGAAGAACGAGCAGTACTTC.